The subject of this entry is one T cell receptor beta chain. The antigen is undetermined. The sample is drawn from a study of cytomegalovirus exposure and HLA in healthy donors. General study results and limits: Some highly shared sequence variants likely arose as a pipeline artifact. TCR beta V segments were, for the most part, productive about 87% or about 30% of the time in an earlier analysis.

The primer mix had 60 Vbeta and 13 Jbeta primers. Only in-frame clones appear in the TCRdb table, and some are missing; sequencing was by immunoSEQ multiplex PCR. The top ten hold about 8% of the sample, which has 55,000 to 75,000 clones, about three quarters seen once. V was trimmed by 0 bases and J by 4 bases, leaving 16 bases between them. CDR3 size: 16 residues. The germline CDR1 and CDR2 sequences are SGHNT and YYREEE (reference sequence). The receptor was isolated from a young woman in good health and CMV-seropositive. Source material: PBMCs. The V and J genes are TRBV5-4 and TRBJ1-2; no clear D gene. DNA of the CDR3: TGTGCCAGCAGCTTGGAGACGGCCCGGGGTCGCTATGGCTACACCTTC. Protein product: CASSLETARGRYGYTF.